Shown below are 27 T cell receptor beta chains from a single sample sequenced in a study of blood T cells in healthy people across ages. For the second PCR, which ran for about 7 to 11 cycles, a sample-barcoded 5' primer and a J-beta primer mix were used. TCRdb independently ran MiXCR on the 5' RACE reads; one entry per CDR3 protein. This sample has about 640,000 distinct CDR3 sequences, with under 70% found just once. The sequenced sample was blood. Every receptor here comes from a man aged 60 to 69 in good health.

This clonotype was seen ten or more times. The CDR3 spells CASSQRTGSSYEQYF. The CDR3 coding sequence is TGTGCCAGCAGCCAACGGACAGGTAGCTCCTACGAGCAGTACTTC. The chain employs TRBV14 and TRBJ2-7; 7 bases agree with TRBD1. Looked up from germline, CDR1 is SGHDN and CDR2 is FVKESK. CDR3 size: 15 residues. Trimming cost V 2 bases and J 0 bases; bases outside gene matches: 4.

This clonotype was counted between two and nine times. V gene TRBV6-2 or TRBV6-3 combines with J gene TRBJ2-3; a possible D gene is TRBD2 (6 bases). The germline gives CDR1 MNHEY, CDR2 SVGEGT. V shed 2 bases and J shed 6 bases, with 9 bases lying between them. The CDR3 sequence is 13 residues long. The CDR3 DNA follows: TGTGCCAGCAGTTACGCGGGGACGGATACGCAGTATTTT. Translating gives CASSYAGTDTQYF.

The V and J genes are TRBV12-3 or TRBV12-4 and TRBJ2-4; TRBD1 might be the D (5 bases). The end of the DNA aligns better with TRBJ2-7, so the J call may be wrong. This CDR3 is built from 14 residues. The CDR3 sequence is CASSVWAGTYEQYF. CDR3 bases: TGTGCCAGCAGTGTGTGGGCAGGGACCTACGAGCAGTACTTC.

J is TRBJ2-5 and V is TRBV5-1, with D perhaps TRBD1 (6 bases). The J call may be in error: the DNA end matches TRBJ2-7 better. The CDR3 totals 15 residues. CDR1 and CDR2 from the germline V gene are SGHRS and YFSETQ. The CDR3 sequence is CASSLAQGHINEQYF. In DNA, the CDR3 is TGCGCCAGCAGCTTGGCGCAGGGACATATTAACGAGCAGTACTTC.

In this sample, this clonotype turned up a few times. The chain is built from TRBV7-2 and TRBJ2-1; 7 nucleotides agree with TRBD2. Germline CDR1 is SGHTA and CDR2 is FQGNSA. Unmatched junction bases numbered 5, after V lost 3 bases and J lost 3 bases. There are 15 residues in the CDR3. The CDR3 nucleotides are TGTGCCAGCAGCTTGGGGGGGAGCCTCTACAATGAGCAGTTCTTC. This codes for CASSLGGSLYNEQFF.

V is TRBV7-9 and J is TRBJ2-5, with 15 positions matching TRBD2. After removal of 4 bases from V and 13 bases from J, the junction contained 4 bases not matched to a gene. CDR3 length: 13 residues. The germline V gene has CDR1 SEHNR and CDR2 FQNEAQ (reference sequence). CDR3 sequence (DNA): TGTGCCAGCAGCTCCGGGACTAGCGGGGGGTCGTACTTC. The encoded protein is CASSSGTSGGSYF. Drawing the rest from reference TRBV7-9 and TRBJ2-5, the complete variable domain is DTGVSQNPRHKITKRGQNVTFRCDPISEHNRLYWYRQTLGQGPEFLTYFQNEAQLEKSRLLSDRFSAERPKGSFSTLEIQRTEQGDSAMYLCASSSGTSGGSYFGPGTRLLVL.

J is TRBJ2-7 and V is TRBV6-2 or TRBV6-3, with D unresolved. The CDR3 covers 13 residues. The ends were cut back, 6 bases at V and 2 bases at J, with 11 bases in the middle. The germline gives CDR1 MNHEY, CDR2 SVGEGT. CDR3 bases: TGTGCCAGCAGCGCCGGGCTAACCTACGAGCAGTACTTC. Protein: CASSAGLTYEQYF.

The chain links TRBV18 to TRBJ2-1, with TRBD2 identical over 7 bases. This CDR3 contains 17 residues. V lost 1 base, J lost 5 bases, and 11 bases stayed unmatched. CDR1 is KGHSH, CDR2 LQKENI, per germline. CDR3 protein: CASSPLGAGIRHNEQFF. CDR3 sequence (DNA): TGTGCCAGCTCACCACTGGGAGCGGGAATACGCCACAATGAGCAGTTCTTC. Using reference TRBV18 and TRBJ2-1 for the parts outside the CDR3, the full variable domain is NAGVMQNPRHLVRRRGQEARLRCSPMKGHSHVYWYRQLPEEGLKFMVYLQKENIIDESGMPKERFSAEFPKEGPSILRIQQVVRGDSAAYFCASSPLGAGIRHNEQFFGPGTRLTVL.

J is TRBJ2-3 and V is TRBV5-1, with a weak D call TRBD2 (6 bases). Per germline, CDR1 SGHRS and CDR2 YFSETQ. V shed 6 bases and J shed 0 bases, with 11 bases lying between them. The CDR3 extends over 14 amino acids. The CDR3 DNA is TGCGCCAGCAACTCCGGGACTAGCACAGATACGCAGTATTTT. Its translation: CASNSGTSTDTQYF.

About this clonotype itself: With a much larger clone just one base away, this may be a read error. The chain has TRBV5-6 and TRBJ2-1; 8 nucleotides line up with TRBD2. In germline, CDR1 is SGHDT, CDR2 YYEEEE. CDR3 size: 16 residues. CDR3 in DNA: TGTGCCAACAGCTCGGGAGCGGGGGCTAGCTACAATGAGCAGTTCTTC. As protein: CANSSGAGASYNEQFF.

This clonotype turned up a few times. The chain couples TRBV5-8 to TRBJ2-3; 15 bases agree with TRBD2. Germline CDR1 SGHTS, CDR2 YDEGEE. Trimming took 3 bases from V and 0 from J; bases not matched to a gene: 2. There are 17 residues in the CDR3. The CDR3 DNA reads as TGTGCCAGCAGCTCGGGACTAGCGGGGGGTAGCACAGATACGCAGTATTTT. Translated: CASSSGLAGGSTDTQYF.

The chain joins TRBV2 to TRBJ2-7, with 13 bases lining up with TRBD2. The J call is uncertain, as TRBJ2-5 better fits the DNA end. Looked up from germline, CDR1 is SNHLY and CDR2 is FYNNEI. The CDR3 spans 15 residues. This CDR3 reads CASSDLLAGGRTQYF. In nucleotides, the CDR3 is TGTGCCAGCAGTGATCTACTAGCGGGGGGGCGGACCCAGTACTTC.

The chain uses TRBV5-1 and TRBJ2-1, with 7 bases identical to TRBD1. V trimming: 4 bases; J trimming: 4 bases; junction bases outside the gene matches: 5. Germline CDR1 reads SGHRS; CDR2 reads YFSETQ. This CDR3 has 14 amino acids. The CDR3 nucleotides read TGCGCCAGCAGCGCGACAGGGACGTACAATGAGCAGTTCTTC. Encoded protein: CASSATGTYNEQFF.

V gene TRBV20-1 combines with J gene TRBJ2-7; D uncertain. The CDR3 covers 14 residues. The ends were cut back, 0 bases at V and 3 bases at J, with 12 bases in the middle. Germline V gives CDR1 DFQATT, CDR2 SNEGSKA (reference sequence). The CDR3 region is CSARDSSKVYEQYF. The CDR3 DNA reads TGCAGTGCTAGAGATTCCAGTAAGGTCTACGAGCAGTACTTC.

This clonotype was seen just once. The V and J genes are TRBV6-6 and TRBJ2-5; either TRBD1 or TRBD2 may fit D (6 bases each). V was pared by 4 bases and J by 9 bases, with 27 bases between. The CDR3 consists of 17 residues. Germline V gene data show CDR1 as MNHNY and CDR2 as SVGAGI (reference sequence). CDR3 nucleotides: TGTGCCAGCAGTTCGAGCTGGGGGCGGGGTTACAAGGAGGCCCAGTACTTC. It is translated as CASSSSWGRGYKEAQYF.

The chain employs TRBV6-5 and TRBJ1-2; 10 bases line up with TRBD1. Germline-derived CDR1 and CDR2 are MNHEY and SVGAGI. CDR3 length: 14 residues. V trimming: 6 bases; J trimming: 8 bases; junction bases outside the gene matches: 9. CDR3 in DNA: TGTGCCAGCAGCCCGACAGGGGGCGGAAGGGGCTACACCTTC. Its protein product is CASSPTGGGRGYTF.

J is TRBJ1-5 and V is TRBV7-9, with TRBD1 identical over 9 bases. The ends lost 8 bases at V and 6 bases at J; junction bases unmatched: 14. This CDR3 contains 16 residues. In germline, CDR1 is SEHNR, CDR2 FQNEAQ (reference sequence). CDR3 in DNA: TGTGCCAGCCCCTACCCCCGGGACAGGGCGAGTCAGCCCCAGCATTTT. It encodes CASPYPRDRASQPQHF.

This chain joins TRBV28 and TRBJ2-7; D may be TRBD2 (5 bases). V was cut by 5 bases and J by 0 bases, with 11 bases left in between. The germline gives CDR1 MDHEN, CDR2 SYDVKM. This CDR3 spans 14 amino acids. CDR3 in DNA: TGTGCCAGCAGTCCCGACACTAGCTCCTACGAGCAGTACTTC. Amino acid sequence: CASSPDTSSYEQYF.

With regard to this clonotype: Relative to the germline gene, one junction end is altered; a read error may explain this. The chain links TRBV20-1 to TRBJ2-1; the D call may be TRBD1 or TRBD2 (5 bases each). The CDR3 has 14 residues. CDR1 is DFQATT, CDR2 SNEGSKA, per germline (reference sequence). The CDR3 DNA reads as TGCAGTGCTGGGGGTGGGCCGGGATACAACGAGCAGTTCTTC. Residues: CSAGGGPGYNEQFF.

This clonotype was found a few times. V usage is TRBV4-2 and J usage is TRBJ2-3; 8 nucleotides agree with TRBD1. The CDR3 is 21 residues long. V shed 4 bases, J shed 0 bases, and the junction held 21 bases outside the gene matches. Germline V gene lookup returns CDR1 LGHNA and CDR2 YNFKEQ. CDR3 residues: CASSRSRTGPFGAASTDTQYF. The CDR3 DNA sequence: TGTGCCAGCAGCCGCTCCAGGACAGGGCCCTTCGGGGCTGCTAGCACAGATACGCAGTATTTT.

The rearrangement joins TRBV7-2 to TRBJ1-1, with D perhaps matching TRBD1 (6 bases). CDR3 length: 14 amino acids. V was clipped by 3 bases and J by 6 bases, with 14 bases between them. Germline V CDR1 and CDR2: SGHTA, FQGNSA. The CDR3 sequence: CASSLGNRVAEAFF. In DNA form, the CDR3 reads TGTGCCAGCAGCTTGGGTAACAGGGTTGCTGAAGCTTTCTTT.

The V call is TRBV18, the J call TRBJ2-5, with 9 nucleotides matching TRBD1. The CDR3 extends over 14 amino acids. CDR1 and CDR2 (germline): KGHSH, LQKENI. V shed 6 bases, J shed 2 bases, and the junction held 4 bases outside the gene matches. This CDR3 reads CASSYRGPQETQYF. CDR3 DNA sequence: TGTGCCAGCTCGTACAGGGGGCCTCAAGAGACCCAGTACTTC.

The chain has TRBV7-2 and TRBJ2-7; D is possibly TRBD2 (6 bases). The length of the CDR3 is 14 residues. Between the trimmed V and J ends, which lost 3 bases and 2 bases, there was a span of 11 bases. The germline gives CDR1 SGHTA, CDR2 FQGNSA. This chain's CDR3 is CASSFNGGPYEQYF. Written as DNA, the CDR3 is TGTGCCAGCAGCTTTAACGGGGGACCCTACGAGCAGTACTTC.

This rearrangement joins TRBV5-1 to TRBJ2-3; TRBD2 is a possible D gene (6 bases). The CDR3 consists of 15 residues. Trimming shortened V by 4 bases and J by 4 bases, and 16 bases separated the two germline ends. Germline CDR1 SGHRS, CDR2 YFSETQ. The CDR3 here is CASSGGDGGADTQYF. The CDR3 bases are TGCGCCAGCAGCGGAGGGGACGGCGGGGCAGATACGCAGTATTTT.

This clonotype was recorded a few times. The chain joins TRBV7-9 to TRBJ2-1; the match to TRBD2 covers 9 bases. Germline V gives CDR1 SEHNR, CDR2 FQNEAQ (reference sequence). The CDR3 consists of 14 residues. The ends lost 5 bases at V and 4 bases at J; junction bases unmatched: 3. The chain's CDR3 is CASSTSGPYNEQFF. The CDR3 DNA follows: TGTGCCAGCAGCACTAGCGGGCCATACAATGAGCAGTTCTTC. Full variable domain (rest looked up from reference TRBV7-9 and TRBJ2-1): DTGVSQNPRHKITKRGQNVTFRCDPISEHNRLYWYRQTLGQGPEFLTYFQNEAQLEKSRLLSDRFSAERPKGSFSTLEIQRTEQGDSAMYLCASSTSGPYNEQFFGPGTRLTVL.

This clonotype was detected ten times or more. This chain links TRBV3-1 with TRBJ1-2; D gene unclear. The CDR3 totals 15 residues. The germline V and J ends were trimmed by 5 bases and 2 bases, with 15 bases remaining between them. CDR1 is LGHDT, CDR2 YNNKEL, per germline (reference sequence). This chain's CDR3 is CASSLKAAANYGYTF. CDR3 sequence (DNA): TGTGCCAGCAGCTTAAAAGCGGCCGCAAACTATGGCTACACCTTC.

V usage is TRBV4-2 and J usage is TRBJ2-3; D is possibly TRBD1 (8 bases). The germline V and J ends were trimmed by 2 bases and 0 bases, with 18 bases remaining between them. Germline assignment: CDR1 LGHNA and CDR2 YNFKEQ. This CDR3 is 18 amino acids long. Here the CDR3 reads CASSQFTGGARSTDTQYF. CDR3 sequence (DNA): TGTGCCAGCAGCCAATTTACAGGGGGGGCGCGGAGCACAGATACGCAGTATTTT.